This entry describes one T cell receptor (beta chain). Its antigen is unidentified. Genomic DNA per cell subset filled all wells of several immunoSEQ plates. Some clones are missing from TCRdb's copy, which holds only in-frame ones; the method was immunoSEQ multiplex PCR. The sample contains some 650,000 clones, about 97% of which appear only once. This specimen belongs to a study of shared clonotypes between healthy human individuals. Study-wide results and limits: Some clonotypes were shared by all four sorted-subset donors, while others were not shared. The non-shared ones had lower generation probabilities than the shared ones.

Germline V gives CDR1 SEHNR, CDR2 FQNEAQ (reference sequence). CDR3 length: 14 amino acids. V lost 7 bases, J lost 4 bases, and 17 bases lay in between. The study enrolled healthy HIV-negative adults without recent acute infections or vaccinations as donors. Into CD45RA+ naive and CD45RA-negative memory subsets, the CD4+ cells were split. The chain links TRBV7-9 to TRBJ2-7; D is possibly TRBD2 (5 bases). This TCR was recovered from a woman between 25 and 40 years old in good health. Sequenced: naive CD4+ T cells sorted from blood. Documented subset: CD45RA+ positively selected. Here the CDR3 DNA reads TGTGCCAGCACCAAATCGGGATCCCTTTACGAGCAGTACTTC. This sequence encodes CASTKSGSLYEQYF.